This TCR beta chain was profiled in a study of cytomegalovirus exposure and HLA in healthy donors. Study-level findings and limits: A few chains tied to CMV proved CMV antigen-specific in vitro. In a later analysis, parvovirus B19, influenza, CMV and Epstein-Barr virus appeared linked to several top co-occurrence clusters. There were some public TCRs occurring in many donors, but most TCR sequences were rare. Across HLA loci, a later analysis found differing TCR association rates, with DRB1 most and HLA-C fewest.

PCR primers comprised 60 Vbeta and 13 Jbeta primers. Sequencing used immunoSEQ multiplex PCR; TCRdb keeps in-frame clones, though not all of them. The data hold roughly 150,000 clones, with roughly 75% observed a single time. As to this clone: Its antigen is still unknown.

The CDR3 has 15 residues. This sequence originates from a man in his late teens or twenties in good health and CMV-seronegative. Sequences were obtained from PBMCs. V usage is TRBV21-1 and J usage is TRBJ1-3; the D segment call TRBD1 is taken from the table without a DNA check. TRBV21-1 is annotated as a pseudogene. The CDR3 reads CASSTQQGHLNTIYF. The CDR3 region has the DNA TGTGCCAGCAGCACTCAACAGGGGCACTTGAACACCATATATTTT.